This T cell receptor (beta chain) is from a study of blood T cell repertoires in COVID-19. Overall study context: Nucleic acid was either cDNA or gDNA, and it came from T cells, B-cell-depleted T cells, or PBMCs.

Participant-reported clinical history was the basis for cohort assignment. All recovered Cohort 3 donors got two negative PCRs, got clearance, or saw symptom resolution. The data were produced by immunoSEQ multiplex PCR, yet TCRdb's version contains in-frame clones alone and is incomplete. Counted here are about 200,000 clones, around 89% occurring once; the ten biggest clones make up roughly 8.8%. The CDR3 extends over 16 amino acids. Germline assignment: CDR1 MNHEY and CDR2 SMNVEV (reference sequence). V was clipped by 7 bases and J by 2 bases, with 15 bases between them. Sequenced: PBMCs or T cells enriched from blood (not recorded which). This chain links TRBV27 with TRBJ1-6; D possibly corresponds to TRBD1 (5 bases). This receptor was identified in a young woman who had recovered from COVID-19. The CDR3 loop is CASTSFGGPYNSPLHF. The CDR3 nucleotides read TGTGCCAGCACATCCTTCGGGGGACCCTATAATTCACCCCTCCACTTT.